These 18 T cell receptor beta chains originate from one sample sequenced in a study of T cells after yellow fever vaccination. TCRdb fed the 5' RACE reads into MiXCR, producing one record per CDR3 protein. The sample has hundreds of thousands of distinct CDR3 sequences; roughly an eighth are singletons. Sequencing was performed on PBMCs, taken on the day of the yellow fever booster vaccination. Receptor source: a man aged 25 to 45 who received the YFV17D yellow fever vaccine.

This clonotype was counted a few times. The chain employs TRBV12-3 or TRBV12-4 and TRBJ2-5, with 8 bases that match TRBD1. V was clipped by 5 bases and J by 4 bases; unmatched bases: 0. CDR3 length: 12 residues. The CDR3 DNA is TGTGCCAGCAGTACAGGGGGAGAGACCCAGTACTTC. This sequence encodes CASSTGGETQYF.

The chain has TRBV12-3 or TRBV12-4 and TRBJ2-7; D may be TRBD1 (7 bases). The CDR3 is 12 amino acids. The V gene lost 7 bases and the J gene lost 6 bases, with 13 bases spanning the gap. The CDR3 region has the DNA TGTGCCAGCAACAGGGGAGGTTGCGAGCAGTACTTC. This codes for CASNRGGCEQYF.

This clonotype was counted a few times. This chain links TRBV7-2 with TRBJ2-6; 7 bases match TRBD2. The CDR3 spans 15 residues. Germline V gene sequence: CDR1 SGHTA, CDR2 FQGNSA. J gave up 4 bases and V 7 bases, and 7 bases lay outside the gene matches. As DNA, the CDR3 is TGTGCCAGCAACTGGCGGGAGTCAGGGGCCAACGTCCTGACTTTC. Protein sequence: CASNWRESGANVLTF. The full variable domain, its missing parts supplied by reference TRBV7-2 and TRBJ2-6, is GAGVSQSPSNKVTEKGKDVELRCDPISGHTALYWYRQSLGQGLEFLIYFQGNSAPDKSGLPSDRFSAERTGGSVSTLTIQRTQQEDSAVYLCASNWRESGANVLTFGAGSRLTVL.

The CDR3 protein is CSAVNREYSYNSPLHF. In DNA, the CDR3 is TGCAGTGCTGTTAACAGGGAATACTCCTATAATTCACCCCTCCACTTT. The rearrangement joins TRBV20-1 to TRBJ1-6, with a weak D call TRBD1 (6 bases). CDR1 is DFQATT and CDR2 is SNEGSKA in the germline V gene (reference sequence). V lost 5 bases and J 0 bases, leaving 14 bases between the germline ends. The CDR3 spans 16 residues.

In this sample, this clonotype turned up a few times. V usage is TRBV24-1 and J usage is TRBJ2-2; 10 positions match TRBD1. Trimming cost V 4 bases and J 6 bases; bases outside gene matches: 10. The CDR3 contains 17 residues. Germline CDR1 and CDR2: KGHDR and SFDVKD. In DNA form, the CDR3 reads TGTGCCACCAGTGACCAAATGGGACAGGGGATCGCCGGGGAGCTGTTTTTT. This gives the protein CATSDQMGQGIAGELFF.

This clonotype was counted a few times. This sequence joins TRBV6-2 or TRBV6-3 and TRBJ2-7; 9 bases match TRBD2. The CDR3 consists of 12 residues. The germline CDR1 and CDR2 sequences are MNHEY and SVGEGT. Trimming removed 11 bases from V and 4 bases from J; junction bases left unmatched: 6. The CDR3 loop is CASGTSIYEQYF. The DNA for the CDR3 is TGTGCCTCCGGGACTAGCATTTACGAGCAGTACTTC.

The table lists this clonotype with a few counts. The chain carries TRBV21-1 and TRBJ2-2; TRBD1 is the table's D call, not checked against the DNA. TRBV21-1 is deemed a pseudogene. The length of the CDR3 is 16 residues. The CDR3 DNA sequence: TGTGCCAGCAGCAAACGGTGGGCAGGGTACACCGGGGAGCTGTTTTTT. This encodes CASSKRWAGYTGELFF.

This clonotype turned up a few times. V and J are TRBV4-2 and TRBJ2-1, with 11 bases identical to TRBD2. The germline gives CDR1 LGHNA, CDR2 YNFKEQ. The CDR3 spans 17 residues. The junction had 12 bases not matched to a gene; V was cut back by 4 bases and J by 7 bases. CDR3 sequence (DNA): TGTGCCAGCAGCCTTAGTTTACGGTCTAGCGGGAGGAATGAGCAGTTCTTC. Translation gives CASSLSLRSSGRNEQFF.

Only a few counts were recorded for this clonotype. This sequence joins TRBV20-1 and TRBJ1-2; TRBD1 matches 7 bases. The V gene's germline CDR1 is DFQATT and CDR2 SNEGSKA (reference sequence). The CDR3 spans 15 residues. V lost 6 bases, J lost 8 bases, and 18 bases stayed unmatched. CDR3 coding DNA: TGCAGTGCCCCCGGCCGGTCAGGGGGATTTCAGGGCTACACCTTC. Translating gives CSAPGRSGGFQGYTF.

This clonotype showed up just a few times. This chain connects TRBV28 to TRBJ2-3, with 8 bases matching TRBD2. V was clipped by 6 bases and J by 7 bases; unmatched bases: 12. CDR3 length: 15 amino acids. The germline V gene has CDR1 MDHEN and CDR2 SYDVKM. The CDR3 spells CASSQTSGSVYTQYF. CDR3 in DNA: TGTGCCAGCAGCCAAACTAGCGGTTCAGTTTATACGCAGTATTTT.

CDR3 in DNA: TGCGCCAGCAGCTCCTATAGCGGGAGAGCCGGGGAGCTGTTTTTT. Translating gives CASSSYSGRAGELFF. The rearrangement links TRBV5-1 to TRBJ2-2; 9 positions agree with TRBD2. This CDR3 comprises 15 residues. Germline V CDR1 and CDR2: SGHRS, YFSETQ. The V gene end was trimmed by 3 bases and the J gene end by 6 bases; junction bases not matched to a gene: 6.

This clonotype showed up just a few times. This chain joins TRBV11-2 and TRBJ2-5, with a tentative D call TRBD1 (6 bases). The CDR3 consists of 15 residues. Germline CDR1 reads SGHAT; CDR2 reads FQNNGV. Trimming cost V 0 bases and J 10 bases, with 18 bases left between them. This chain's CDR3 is CASSLDRGHPGNQYF. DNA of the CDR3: TGTGCCAGCAGCTTAGATAGGGGACACCCAGGGAACCAGTACTTC.

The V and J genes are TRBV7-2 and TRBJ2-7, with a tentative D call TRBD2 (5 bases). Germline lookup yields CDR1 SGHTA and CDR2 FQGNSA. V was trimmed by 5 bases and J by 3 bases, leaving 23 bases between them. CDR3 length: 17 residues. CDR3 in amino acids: CASSITPVGGLNYEQYF. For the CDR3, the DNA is TGTGCCAGCAGCATAACACCCGTTGGCGGGCTAAACTACGAGCAGTACTTC.

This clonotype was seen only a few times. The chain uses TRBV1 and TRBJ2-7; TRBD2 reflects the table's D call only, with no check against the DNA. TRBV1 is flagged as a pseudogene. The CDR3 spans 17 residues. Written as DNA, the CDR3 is TGCACCAGCAGCCAAGCTATCTCAGCGGGAGGGCCCTACGAGCAGTACTTC. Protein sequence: CTSSQAISAGGPYEQYF.

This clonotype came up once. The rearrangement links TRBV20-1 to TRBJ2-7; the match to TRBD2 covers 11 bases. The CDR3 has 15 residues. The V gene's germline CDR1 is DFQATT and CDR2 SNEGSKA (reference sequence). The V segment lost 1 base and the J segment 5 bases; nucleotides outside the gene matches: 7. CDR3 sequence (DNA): TGCAGTGCTAGAGTCCCACTAGCGGGAGATAACGAGCAGTACTTC. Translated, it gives CSARVPLAGDNEQYF.

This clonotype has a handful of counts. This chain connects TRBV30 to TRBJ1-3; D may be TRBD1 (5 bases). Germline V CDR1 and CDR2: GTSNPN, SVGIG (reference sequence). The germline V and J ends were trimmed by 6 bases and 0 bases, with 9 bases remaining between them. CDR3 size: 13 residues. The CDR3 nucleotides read TGTGCCTGCCGACAGAGCTCTGGAAACACCATATATTTT. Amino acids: CACRQSSGNTIYF.

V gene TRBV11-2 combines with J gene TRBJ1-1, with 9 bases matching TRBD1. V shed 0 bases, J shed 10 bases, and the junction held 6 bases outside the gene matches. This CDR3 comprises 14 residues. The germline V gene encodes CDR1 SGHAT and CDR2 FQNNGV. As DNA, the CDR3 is TGTGCCAGCAGCTTAGATCCGGGACAGGGAGTAGCTTTCTTT. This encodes CASSLDPGQGVAFF.

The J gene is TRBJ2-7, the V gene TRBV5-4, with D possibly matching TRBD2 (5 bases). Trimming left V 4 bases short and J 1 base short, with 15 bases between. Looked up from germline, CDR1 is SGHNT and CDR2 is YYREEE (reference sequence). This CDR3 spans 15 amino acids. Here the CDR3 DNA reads TGTGCCAGCAGCCCGCACTGGGCGGGTTCCTACGAGCAGTACTTC. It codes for CASSPHWAGSYEQYF.